This T cell receptor beta chain was captured by sequencing in a study of response to subunit inactivated influenza vaccine. TCRdb re-analysed the RT-PCR reads in MiXCR, keeping a single row per CDR3 protein. Counted here are some 500,000 distinct CDR3 sequences, about 25% occurring once; the ten biggest clones make up 1.5% to 2%. In the case of this clonotype: Antigen: not known.

Germline CDR1 reads SGHAT; CDR2 reads FQNNGV. The V end lost 0 bases, the J end lost 4 bases, and 18 bases lay between the germline ends. The CDR3 extends over 18 amino acids. Findings and limits, study-wide: Only a handful of new T cells, the authors suggested, are recruited with each seasonal influenza vaccination.

Source: CD4+ T cells sorted from PBMCs, taken around 5 days after vaccination. This TCR was sampled from a man aged 50 to 59 who received an inactivated influenza vaccine. This sequence joins TRBV11-2 and TRBJ2-2; D call uncertain. CDR3 nucleotide sequence: TGTGCCAGCAGCTTAGAGCTGTTCGCTCGAGTAGGCACCGGGGAGCTGTTTTTT. Residues: CASSLELFARVGTGELFF.